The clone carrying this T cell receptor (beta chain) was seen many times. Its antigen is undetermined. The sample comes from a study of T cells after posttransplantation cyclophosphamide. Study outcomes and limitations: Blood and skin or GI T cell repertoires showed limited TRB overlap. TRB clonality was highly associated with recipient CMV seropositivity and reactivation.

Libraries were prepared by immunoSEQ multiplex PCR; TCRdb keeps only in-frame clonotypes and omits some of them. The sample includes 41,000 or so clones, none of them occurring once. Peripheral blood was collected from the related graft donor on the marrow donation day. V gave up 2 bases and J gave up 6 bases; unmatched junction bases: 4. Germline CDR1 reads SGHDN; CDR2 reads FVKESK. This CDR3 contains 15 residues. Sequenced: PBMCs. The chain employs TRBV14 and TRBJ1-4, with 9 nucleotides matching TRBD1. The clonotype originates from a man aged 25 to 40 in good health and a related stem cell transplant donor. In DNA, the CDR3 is TGTGCCAGCAGCCAAACTACAGGGGGCCATGAAAAACTGTTTTTT. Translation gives CASSQTTGGHEKLFF.